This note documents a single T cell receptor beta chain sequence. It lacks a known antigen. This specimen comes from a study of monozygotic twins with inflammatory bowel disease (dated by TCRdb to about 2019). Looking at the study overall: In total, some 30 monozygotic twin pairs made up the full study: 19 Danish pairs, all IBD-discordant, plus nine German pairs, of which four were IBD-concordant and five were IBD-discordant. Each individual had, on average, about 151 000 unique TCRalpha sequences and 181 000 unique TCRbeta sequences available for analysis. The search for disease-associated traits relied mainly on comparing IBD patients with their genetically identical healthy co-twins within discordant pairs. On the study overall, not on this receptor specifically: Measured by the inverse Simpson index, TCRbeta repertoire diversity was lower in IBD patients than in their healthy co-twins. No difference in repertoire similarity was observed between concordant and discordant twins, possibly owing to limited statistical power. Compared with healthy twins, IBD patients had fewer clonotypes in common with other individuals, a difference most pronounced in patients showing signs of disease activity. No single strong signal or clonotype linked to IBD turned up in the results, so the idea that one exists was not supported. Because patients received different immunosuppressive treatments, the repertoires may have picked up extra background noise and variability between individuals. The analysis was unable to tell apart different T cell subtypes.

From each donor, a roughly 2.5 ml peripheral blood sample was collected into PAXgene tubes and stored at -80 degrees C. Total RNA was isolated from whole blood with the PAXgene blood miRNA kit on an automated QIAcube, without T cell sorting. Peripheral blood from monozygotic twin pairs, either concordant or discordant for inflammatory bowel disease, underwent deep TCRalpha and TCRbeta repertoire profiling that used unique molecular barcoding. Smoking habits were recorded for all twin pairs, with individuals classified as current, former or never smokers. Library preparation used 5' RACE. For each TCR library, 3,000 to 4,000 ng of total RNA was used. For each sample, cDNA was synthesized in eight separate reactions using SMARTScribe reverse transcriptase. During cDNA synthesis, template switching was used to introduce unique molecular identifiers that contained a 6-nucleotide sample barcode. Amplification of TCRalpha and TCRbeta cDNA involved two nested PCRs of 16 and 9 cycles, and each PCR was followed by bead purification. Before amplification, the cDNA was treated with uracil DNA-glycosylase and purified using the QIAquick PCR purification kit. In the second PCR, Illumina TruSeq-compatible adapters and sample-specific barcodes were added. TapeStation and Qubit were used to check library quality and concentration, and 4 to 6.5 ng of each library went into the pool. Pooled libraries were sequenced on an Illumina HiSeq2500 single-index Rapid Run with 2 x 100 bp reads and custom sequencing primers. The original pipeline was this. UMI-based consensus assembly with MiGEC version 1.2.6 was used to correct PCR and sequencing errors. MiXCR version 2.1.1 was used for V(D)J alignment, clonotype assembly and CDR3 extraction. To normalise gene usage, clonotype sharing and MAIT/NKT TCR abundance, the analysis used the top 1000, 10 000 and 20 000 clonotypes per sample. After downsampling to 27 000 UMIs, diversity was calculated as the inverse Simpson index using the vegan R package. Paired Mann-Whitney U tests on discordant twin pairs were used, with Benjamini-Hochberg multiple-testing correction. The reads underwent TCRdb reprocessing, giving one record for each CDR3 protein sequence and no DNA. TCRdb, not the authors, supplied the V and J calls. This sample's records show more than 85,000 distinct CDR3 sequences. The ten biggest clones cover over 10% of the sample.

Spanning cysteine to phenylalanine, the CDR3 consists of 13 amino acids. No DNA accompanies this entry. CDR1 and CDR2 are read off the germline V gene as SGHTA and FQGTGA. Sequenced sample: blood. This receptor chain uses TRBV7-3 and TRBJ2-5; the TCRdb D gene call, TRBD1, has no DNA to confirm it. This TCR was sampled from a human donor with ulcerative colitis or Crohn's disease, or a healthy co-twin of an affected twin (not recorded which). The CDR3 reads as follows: CASSWDSRETQYF.